This TCR beta chain came from a study of cytomegalovirus exposure and HLA in healthy donors (dated by TCRdb to the late 2010s). For the wider study: According to an earlier analysis of a few hundred of the donors, some 180 million T cells yielded 117 million unique TCR beta sequences and less than 300 Gb of sequence data. Approximately 310 gigabases of sequencing data and approximately 93 million unique TCR sequences were included in an early release covering 550 to 800 HLA-typed donors. Of the 398 genotyped donors, 81% were placed in the genetic ancestry cluster associated with self-reported Caucasian donors. The study was designed to test whether signatures of past pathogen exposure could be identified by cataloging public T cell receptors. The T cell repertoires of 666 subjects were profiled by immunosequencing and related to cytomegalovirus serostatus. Besides the first cohort of around 700 subjects, a separate validation cohort made up of 90 to 150 different subjects was used. The study combined high-throughput TCR immunosequencing, statistical association of individual TCRs with disease status, and machine learning to predict cytomegalovirus infection status. To study patterns of TCR occurrence, a later analysis re-analyzed previously published TCR beta repertoires from 666 donors and added high-resolution HLA genotyping. The later analysis used no new phenotypic data to find candidate immune exposures, relying instead on TCR beta sequences and their occurrence across donors. An earlier analysis of around 580 of the donors used high-throughput TCR beta sequencing to judge whether each TCR beta V gene segment behaved as functional or pseudogenic. Alongside the repertoire data, information on donor age, sex, ethnicity and CMV serostatus was compiled. Genome-wide SNP genotypes for about 55% of the roughly 670 donors were used in a later genetic analysis, which treated that subset as a discovery cohort. All discovery cohort repertoires had been generated using a single sequencing platform. HLA typing included class I and class II loci at four-digit resolution. Typing coverage differed by locus: A, B, C, DRB1 and DQB1 were typed in roughly 620-630 donors, DQA1 in 500 to 550, DPA1 in around 580, and DPB1 in just under 480. Several DR-DQ haplotypes were treated as single units for association and clustering because of strong linkage in the cohort. On average, about 240,000 unique TCR beta nucleotide sequences were sequenced per donor among 350 to 400 genotyped donors of the cohort, with roughly 18% of those sequences being non-productive.

The CDR3 holds 19 amino acids from the cysteine to the phenylalanine. Left in the record is the CDR3 DNA by itself, 57 bases read in frame from the first base. V is cut back by 1 base and J by 6 bases, with 15 bases in the junction unmatched. Sequences SGHTA (CDR1) and FQGTGA (CDR2) are obtained from the germline V gene. The cohort was made up of approximately 700 healthy bone marrow donors. All cohort members were sampled while nominally healthy, although unrecorded immune exposures were likely present. The donor was CMV seronegative and was included in the group of around 320 seronegative cohort members. A peripheral blood sample was collected from each donor, and TCR beta sequencing was performed on peripheral blood mononuclear cells. Genomic DNA was extracted from the blood cell samples with the Qiagen DNeasy Blood Extraction Kit. On the study overall, not on this receptor specifically: In vitro tests confirmed that three of the cytomegalovirus-associated TCR beta chains recognize cytomegalovirus antigens. Several of the top co-occurrence clusters appeared to be linked to parvovirus B19, influenza, CMV and Epstein-Barr virus, according to a later analysis. According to a later analysis, most CMV-associated TCR beta chains appeared to be HLA-restricted, and the HLA associations seemed to be driven largely by CMV exposure. Immune exposure information for the cohort was limited to CMV serostatus. In an earlier analysis of under 600 of the donors, most TCR beta V segments were observed in productive rearrangements about 87% or about 30% of the time, broadly matching IMGT annotations. V-gene and J-gene trimming of TCR beta chains was associated with a missense DCLRE1C variant in a later genetic analysis, and the association was replicated in an independent cohort. A further reported finding was that TCR beta sequences accurately predicted the HLA-A and HLA-B alleles for most subjects in the first cohort. When HLA alleles, especially DR and DQ, strongly co-occurred, TCR associations were difficult to assign to individual alleles. Only TCR beta chains were sequenced in this cohort, and the absence of alpha or paired-chain data limited detectable features. A later analysis associated about 16,000 TCR beta sequences with specific HLA alleles at a false discovery rate of 0.05. Roughly uniform sequencing depth across donors was assumed in presence/absence analyses, although this assumption may not hold. While some public TCRs were present in many individuals, most TCR sequences turned up only very rarely across donors. The study gave a list of more than 150 TCR beta chains associated with cytomegalovirus. According to a later genetic analysis, donors in an Asian-associated ancestry cluster had fewer N-insertions in productive TCRs than the approximately 670-donor mean. It was suggested by the authors that the approach could potentially be generalized to other disease states and immunological phenotypes. According to a later analysis, TCR association rates differed among HLA loci, with DRB1 alleles showing the most associated TCRs and HLA-C alleles showing the fewest. Because HLA typing was unavailable for some donors at each locus, only the typed subset was used in association tests. Because counts were too low, about 18 rarely observed V segments, including chromosome 9 orphons, were excluded from the earlier analysis of 587 of the donors. Because the 87-base-pair reads could not distinguish some IMGT-functional V segments, including TRBV6-2 and TRBV6-3, those segments were excluded. A later analysis found that HLA-associated TCR beta chains were more clonally expanded and had lower generation probabilities than equally common non-associated chains. The classifier was reported to diagnose cytomegalovirus status with high specificity and sensitivity in both the original cohort and the validation cohort. The sequencing pipeline was judged likely to have produced a cluster of highly shared sequence variants as a technical artifact. Correlated functional status among segregating V segments might be attributable to linkage disequilibrium, but an unknown experimental factor could not be ruled out.

In regard to this clone: Its recognized antigen is unknown. No much larger clone exists at a distance of one base, and base qualities are not known.

Receptor libraries were prepared by the immunoSEQ multiplex PCR assay. The multiplex PCR relied on a mix of 60 forward primers for TCR Vbeta segments and 13 reverse primers for TCR Jbeta segments. A multiplex PCR assay on genomic DNA amplified the CDR3 region of rearranged TCR beta genes. The Illumina HiSeq System was used to sequence the amplified TCR beta libraries as 87-base-pair reads. The study's own analysis went as follows. A later analysis counted tens of millions of unique TCR beta chains across the 550 to 800 repertoires, and 10 million to 11 million of these chains were shared by at least two donors. To remove PCR and sequencing errors, raw reads were error-corrected and collapsed into unique sequences using a nearest-neighbor algorithm that merged closely related sequences. V, D and J gene segments were assigned by aligning CDR3 sequences to IMGT reference sequences. For a sequence to be retained, a match of at least six nucleotides was required to both a V gene segment and a J gene segment. Rearrangements were called productive when the CDR3 lacked stop codons and stayed in frame with V and J; all others were non-productive. Following IMGT convention, CDR3 was defined as the stretch from the second conserved V-encoded cysteine up to the conserved J-encoded phenylalanine. Sequences without an unambiguous match to a single V gene segment were excluded from the earlier analysis of about 600 of the donors. An earlier analysis of several hundred of the donors classified V segments as functional when productive rearrangements were above 56.7% and as segregating when the standard deviation between donors was above 5%. A statistical classification framework was built to diagnose cytomegalovirus status from the catalog of TCR beta chain sequences. A later analysis assigned V and J genes by comparing TCR nucleotide sequences with IMGT/GENE-DB human TR gene sequences. A later analysis assigned CDR3 sequences and most-parsimonious VDJ recombination scenarios with the TCRdist pipeline. In a later analysis, each TCR beta chain was defined by its CDR3 amino acid sequence together with its V-gene family, and reads without a unique V-gene family were excluded. In a later analysis, around 600 highly shared, low-generation-probability nucleotide sequences were removed to address suspected cross-contamination and a sequencing artifact. In a later analysis, a clonal expansion index was calculated for each public chain from normalized within-repertoire ranks of inferred template counts. A later analysis computed generation probabilities with a VDJ recombination model fitted to out-of-frame rearrangements, and checked the results against IGoR. A later analysis scored TCR-TCR, TCR-HLA and TCR-CMV co-occurrence with hypergeometric tests, applying a repertoire-size bias correction to TCR pairs. In a later analysis, false discovery rates were estimated by permuting HLA or CMV assignments 20 times. A later analysis grouped co-occurring TCRs with DBSCAN, adding TCRdist sequence similarity when clustering within HLA-allele-positive subsets. Co-occurrence clustering excluded repertoires with fewer than 30,000 or more than 120,000 public chains, plus five with anomalous nucleotide sharing. TCRdb's version of the immuneACCESS table is confined to in-frame rearrangements and falls short of the full clone set. An unresolved V gene accounts for under half of the shortfall where checked; the remainder is of unknown origin. V and J calls and clone size are those listed in that table; D and trimming were worked out from the DNA. This sample holds under 200,000 clones; around 77% were observed only once. 1.5% to 2% of the sample is in the top ten clones.

The chain uses TRBV7-3 and TRBJ2-1, and 10 junctional nucleotides match TRBD2. Sample: PBMCs. The origin of this receptor is a man between 25 and 39 years old in good health and CMV-seronegative. The DNA is TGTGCCAGCAGCTTAAGCCCACTACTCTCTAGCGGGAGTTCCAATGAGCAGTTCTTC. The encoded protein is CASSLSPLLSSGSSNEQFF.